A single sample gave rise to the 5 T cell receptor beta chains below, sequenced in a study of blood T cell repertoires in COVID-19. The method was immunoSEQ multiplex PCR; TCRdb's version includes in-frame clones alone and lacks a portion of them. In the table there are about 260,000 clones, 87% of which are singletons. The source material was peripheral blood. The receptors derive from a woman aged 35 to 49 who had recovered from COVID-19.

The chain combines TRBV3-1 (or the pseudogene TRBV3-2) with TRBJ1-3, with D unclear. The CDR3 extends over 15 amino acids. V lost 1 base and J lost 3, with 10 bases in between. Germline V gene lookup returns CDR1 LGHDT and CDR2 YNNKEL (reference sequence). CDR3 sequence reads: CASSQGRAFGNTIYF. The CDR3 DNA follows: TGTGCCAGCAGCCAAGGGAGGGCTTTTGGAAACACCATATATTTT.

The genes are TRBV18 and TRBJ2-1, with 7 bases lining up with TRBD1. This CDR3 has 15 residues. CDR1 is KGHSH and CDR2 is LQKENI in the germline V gene. The V segment lost 5 bases and the J segment 0 bases; nucleotides outside the gene matches: 4. The CDR3 sequence is CASSSGTASYNEQFF. The CDR3 DNA follows: TGTGCCAGCTCATCCGGGACAGCCTCCTACAATGAGCAGTTCTTC.

The rearrangement joins TRBV5-1 to TRBJ2-7, with D possibly being TRBD1 (6 bases). V was trimmed by 6 bases and J by 0 bases, leaving 10 bases between them. The CDR3 consists of 13 residues. The germline gives CDR1 SGHRS, CDR2 YFSETQ. CDR3 DNA sequence: TGCGCCAGCACTACAGGGAGCTCCTACGAGCAGTACTTC. Translated: CASTTGSSYEQYF. Looking up the rest from reference TRBV5-1 and TRBJ2-7 gives the full variable domain: KAGVTQTPRYLIKTRGQQVTLSCSPISGHRSVSWYQQTPGQGLQFLFEYFSETQRNKGNFPGRFSGRQFSNSRSEMNVSTLELGDSALYLCASTTGSSYEQYFGPGTRLTVT.

The chain couples TRBV30 to TRBJ2-1, with 8 nucleotides matching TRBD2. Germline lookup yields CDR1 GTSNPN and CDR2 SVGIG (reference sequence). The CDR3 is made up of 16 amino acids. The V and J ends lost 4 bases and 0 bases, in that order; junction bases with no gene match: 8. For the CDR3, the DNA is TGTGCCTGGACGGGGCCGCGGGGGGACTCCTACAATGAGCAGTTCTTC. Protein: CAWTGPRGDSYNEQFF.

This rearrangement joins TRBV5-4 to TRBJ2-7; D is possibly TRBD1 (6 bases). The germline V gene encodes CDR1 SGHNT and CDR2 YYREEE (reference sequence). CDR3 length: 16 residues. V lost 0 bases, J lost 0 bases, and 13 bases lay in between. The CDR3: CASSLGQGSPSYEQYF. CDR3 nucleotides: TGTGCCAGCAGCTTGGGGCAGGGGAGCCCCTCCTACGAGCAGTACTTC.